This T cell receptor beta chain originates from a study of T cells after yellow fever vaccination. This clonotype was observed many times. The antigen remains undetermined. Overall study findings and caveats: Reappearance after the booster was observed for most primary-vaccination clones (roughly 97% CD4, just over 85% CD8).

Generation of TCR cDNA used 5'RACE template switching (which added a universal primer site and UMIs). MiXCR, run by TCRdb on the 5' RACE reads, gives a single entry per CDR3 protein. Seen here are over 250,000 distinct CDR3 sequences, over 3.5% observed once, and the top ten hold around 23%. Material: PBMCs, obtained 5 days after the yellow fever booster vaccination. The sequence came from a man between 18 and 29 years old who received the YFV17D yellow fever vaccine.

The CDR3 is CSATPGQGGTEAFF. As DNA, the CDR3 is TGCAGTGCTACCCCGGGACAGGGAGGCACTGAAGCTTTCTTT. The genes are TRBV20-1 and TRBJ1-1; TRBD1 agrees at 9 bases. The V and J ends lost 4 bases and 4 bases, in that order; junction bases with no gene match: 7. There are 14 residues in the CDR3. Germline assignment: CDR1 DFQATT and CDR2 SNEGSKA (reference sequence).